The 32 T cell receptor beta chains reported below all come from one sample, sequenced in a study of PD-1 blockade in classical Hodgkin lymphoma. Following autologous stem cell transplantation, relapse occurred in every patient, and exposure to brentuximab vedotin varied. This table comes from immunoSEQ multiplex PCR, and its TCRdb copy is limited to in-frame clones, with some not included. The sample lists 90,000 to 130,000 clones; about 89% were seen once. The sample here was peripheral blood mononuclear cells (PBMCs), taken before the second cycle of nivolumab. These receptor sequences come from a human donor with classical Hodgkin lymphoma.

This clone was picked up one time. V gene TRBV6-5 combines with J gene TRBJ2-7; 7 bases map to TRBD1. Germline values: CDR1 MNHEY, CDR2 SVGAGI. This CDR3 has 12 residues. V was clipped by 5 bases and J by 3 bases; unmatched bases: 1. The CDR3 is CASSDRVYEQYF. As DNA, the CDR3 is TGTGCCAGCAGTGACAGGGTCTACGAGCAGTACTTC.

The chain is built from TRBV2 and TRBJ2-3, with D perhaps TRBD2 (5 bases). Germline V gene data show CDR1 as SNHLY and CDR2 as FYNNEI. V lost 3 bases, J lost 0 bases, and 10 bases lay in between. The CDR3 totals 15 residues. The CDR3 DNA sequence: TGTGCCAGCAGTGATGCCAGGACTAGCACAGATACGCAGTATTTT. This sequence encodes CASSDARTSTDTQYF.

This chain connects TRBV28 to TRBJ2-3, with a weak D call TRBD2 (5 bases). The CDR3 totals 13 residues. Per the germline V gene, CDR1 is MDHEN and CDR2 is SYDVKM. V was cut by 6 bases and J by 5 bases, with 12 bases left in between. The CDR3 DNA reads as TGTGCCAGCAGCCCCCCGGGGTTAGATACGCAGTATTTT. It specifies CASSPPGLDTQYF.

CDR3 residues: CASSSRVPRAYEQYF. CDR3 DNA sequence: TGTGCCAGTAGTTCCCGGGTTCCTAGGGCCTACGAGCAGTACTTC. The chain employs TRBV19 and TRBJ2-7; D unclear. CDR1 is LNHDA, CDR2 SQIVND, per germline (reference sequence). This CDR3 spans 15 amino acids. The V gene lost 5 bases and the J gene lost 2 bases, with 16 bases spanning the gap.

The genes are TRBV27 and TRBJ2-4; D could derive from TRBD1 or TRBD2 (7 bases each). This CDR3 has 15 amino acids. V was shortened by 2 bases and J by 6 bases, with 14 bases between the two germline ends. Germline values: CDR1 MNHEY, CDR2 SMNVEV (reference sequence). The CDR3 region has the DNA TGTGCCAGCAGTTTAGTTGGGAGGGGGCCAAACATTCAGTACTTC. Its translation is CASSLVGRGPNIQYF.

In this sample, this clone turned up once. This sequence joins TRBV28 and TRBJ2-3; D gene ambiguous. Germline-derived CDR1 and CDR2 are MDHEN and SYDVKM. This CDR3 spans 13 amino acids. V was trimmed by 4 bases and J by 0 bases, leaving 5 bases between them. The chain's CDR3 is CASSYTSTDTQYF. CDR3 DNA: TGTGCCAGCAGTTATACAAGCACAGATACGCAGTATTTT.

The chain has TRBV19 and TRBJ1-1, with 8 bases aligning to TRBD1. CDR3 length: 15 residues. Trimming cost V 1 base and J 5 bases; bases outside gene matches: 6. The germline CDR1 and CDR2 sequences are LNHDA and SQIVND (reference sequence). The CDR3 region is CASSIGVTGATEAFF. The DNA for the CDR3 is TGTGCCAGTAGTATAGGTGTGACAGGGGCTACTGAAGCTTTCTTT.

The V and J genes are TRBV15 and TRBJ1-5; 8 bases are a match to TRBD1. Germline-derived CDR1 and CDR2 are LNHNV and YYDKDF (reference sequence). The ends lost 0 bases at V and 1 base at J; junction bases unmatched: 5. CDR3 length: 17 amino acids. This CDR3 reads CATSRDEDRASNQPQHF. The CDR3 DNA is TGTGCCACCAGCAGAGATGAGGACAGGGCAAGCAATCAGCCCCAGCATTTT.

V usage is TRBV7-9 and J usage is TRBJ2-1; TRBD2 matches 8 bases. Losses at the gene ends were 4 bases for V and 4 bases for J; bases not matched to a gene: 3. This CDR3 is 14 amino acids long. The germline V gene encodes CDR1 SEHNR and CDR2 FQNEAQ (reference sequence). CDR3 region: CASSSTSAYNEQFF. The CDR3 coding sequence is TGTGCCAGCAGCTCGACTAGCGCGTACAATGAGCAGTTCTTC. Full variable domain (rest looked up from reference TRBV7-9 and TRBJ2-1): DTGVSQNPRHKITKRGQNVTFRCDPISEHNRLYWYRQTLGQGPEFLTYFQNEAQLEKSRLLSDRFSAERPKGSFSTLEIQRTEQGDSAMYLCASSSTSAYNEQFFGPGTRLTVL.

V is TRBV4-1 and J is TRBJ2-7; TRBD1 agrees at 9 bases. Per the germline V gene, CDR1 is MGHRA and CDR2 is YSYEKL. This CDR3 is built from 16 residues. V was clipped by 4 bases and J by 6 bases; unmatched bases: 13. CDR3 protein: CASSLVGDRVGSEQYF. The CDR3 DNA is TGCGCCAGCAGCCTCGTGGGGGACAGGGTTGGATCCGAGCAGTACTTC.

This CDR3 is CATSRTGSQETQYF. CDR3 DNA sequence: TGTGCCACCAGCAGAACCGGGTCACAAGAGACCCAGTACTTC. The chain combines TRBV15 with TRBJ2-5, with D hard to call. Germline values: CDR1 LNHNV, CDR2 YYDKDF (reference sequence). This CDR3 has 14 residues. Trimming removed 2 bases at V and 2 bases at J, with 9 bases between. Looking up the rest from reference TRBV15 and TRBJ2-5 gives the full variable domain: DAMVIQNPRYQVTQFGKPVTLSCSQTLNHNVMYWYQQKSSQAPKLLFHYYDKDFNNEADTPDNFQSRRPNTSFCFLDIRSPGLGDTAMYLCATSRTGSQETQYFGPGTRLLVL.

This clone occurred once. This rearrangement joins TRBV11-1 to TRBJ2-1; the match to TRBD2 covers 9 bases. Germline assignment: CDR1 SGHAT and CDR2 FQDESV (reference sequence). V trimming: 2 bases; J trimming: 3 bases; junction bases outside the gene matches: 2. The CDR3 contains 15 residues. CDR3: CASSLRLAVYNEQFF. In DNA form, the CDR3 reads TGTGCCAGCAGCTTAAGACTAGCGGTCTACAATGAGCAGTTCTTC.

This CDR3 reads CASSSLQGMRGYTF. Written as DNA, the CDR3 is TGTGCCAGCAGCTCATTACAGGGAATGCGCGGCTACACCTTC. The chain couples TRBV7-8 to TRBJ1-2, with D possibly being TRBD1 (6 bases). CDR1 and CDR2 (germline): SGHVS, FQNEAQ. CDR3 length: 14 amino acids. Deletions cut 4 bases from V and 8 bases from J, with 17 bases between.

The chain links TRBV6-5 to TRBJ1-1; D ambiguous. The germline V and J ends were trimmed by 9 bases and 1 base, with 6 bases remaining between them. Germline V gene sequence: CDR1 MNHEY, CDR2 SVGAGI. The CDR3 is 11 amino acids. CDR3 region: CASRPNTEAFF. DNA of the CDR3: TGTGCCAGTCGACCGAACACTGAAGCTTTCTTT.

The chain combines TRBV6-5 with TRBJ2-7; 12 bases are shared with TRBD2. J lost 4 bases, V lost 4 bases, and 2 bases had no gene match. CDR1 is MNHEY, CDR2 SVGAGI, per germline. The CDR3 is made up of 14 amino acids. The CDR3 protein is CASSFTSGRYEQYF. CDR3 sequence (DNA): TGTGCCAGCAGTTTTACTAGCGGGAGGTACGAGCAGTACTTC.

The genes are TRBV7-2 and TRBJ2-7; 12 nucleotides match TRBD2. The CDR3 has 18 residues. Per germline, CDR1 SGHTA and CDR2 FQGNSA. V shed 2 bases, J shed 0 bases, and the junction held 8 bases outside the gene matches. The CDR3 spells CASSLNASGREISYEQYF. CDR3 coding DNA: TGTGCCAGCAGCTTAAACGCTAGCGGGAGGGAAATCTCCTACGAGCAGTACTTC.

This clone was seen a handful of times. The chain employs TRBV11-2 and TRBJ1-2; D uncertain. CDR3 size: 11 residues. V was trimmed by 6 bases and J by 7 bases, leaving 9 bases between them. Germline CDR1 and CDR2: SGHAT and FQNNGV. The chain's CDR3 is CASRTWGGYTF. The CDR3 DNA is TGTGCCAGCAGGACTTGGGGTGGCTACACCTTC.

As for this clone: Mismatch with germline at one junction end may stem from a read error. This chain connects TRBV4-1 to TRBJ2-7; D unresolved. Germline V gene lookup returns CDR1 MGHRA and CDR2 YSYEKL. The CDR3 extends over 9 amino acids. The CDR3: CASSQDMWF. The DNA for the CDR3 is TGCGCCAGCAGCCAAGACATGTGGTTC.

The rearrangement joins TRBV19 to TRBJ2-7; TRBD1 matches 9 bases. Germline lookup yields CDR1 LNHDA and CDR2 SQIVND (reference sequence). The length of the CDR3 is 15 residues. V lost 7 bases to trimming and J lost 3 bases; unmatched junction nucleotides: 10. The CDR3 nucleotides read TGTGCCAGTACCTATTCTGGGACAGGGATCTACGAGCAGTACTTC. Its protein product is CASTYSGTGIYEQYF.

The V call is TRBV6-5, the J call TRBJ1-1; unclear D gene. Germline CDR1 and CDR2: MNHEY and SVGAGI. CDR3 size: 14 residues. V was clipped by 2 bases and J by 3 bases, with 10 bases between them. The CDR3 DNA follows: TGTGCCAGCAGTTACGGTGCCAGTCACACTGAAGCTTTCTTT. The encoded protein is CASSYGASHTEAFF.

This chain joins TRBV6-5 and TRBJ2-7; D is possibly TRBD1 (5 bases). Germline V lookup: CDR1 MNHEY, CDR2 SVGAGI. The CDR3 length is 16 residues. V lost 0 bases to trimming and J lost 5 bases, with 17 bases between them. Written as DNA, the CDR3 is TGTGCCAGCAGTTACTCCTTTGGGGCGTCAAGAAACGAGCAGTACTTC. The encoded protein is CASSYSFGASRNEQYF.

The chain couples TRBV7-2 to TRBJ1-1; D is possibly TRBD1 (5 bases). CDR1 is SGHTA, CDR2 FQGNSA, per germline. Trimming took 3 bases from V and 4 from J, leaving 12 bases between them. This CDR3 has 14 amino acids. For the CDR3, the DNA is TGTGCCAGCAGCTTCGGGACTCGCGGCACTGAAGCTTTCTTT. Protein sequence: CASSFGTRGTEAFF.

The chain has TRBV5-4 and TRBJ1-1, with a tentative D call TRBD1 (5 bases). Trimming pared 0 bases from V and 2 bases from J, leaving 8 bases between. The CDR3 is 14 amino acids. The germline gives CDR1 SGHNT, CDR2 YYREEE (reference sequence). Here the CDR3 reads CASSLEQVNTEAFF. The CDR3 DNA follows: TGTGCCAGCAGCTTGGAACAGGTAAACACTGAAGCTTTCTTT.

This chain uses TRBV9 with TRBJ2-6; D is unresolved. The CDR3 spans 15 residues. V was trimmed by 0 bases and J by 3 bases, leaving 7 bases between them. CDR1 SGDLS and CDR2 YYNGEE come from the germline V gene. CDR3 amino acids: CASSVEASGANVLTF. The CDR3 DNA is TGTGCCAGCAGCGTAGAGGCTAGTGGGGCCAACGTCCTGACTTTC.

The chain recombines TRBV28 with TRBJ2-7; 9 bases are a match to TRBD1. Germline V lookup: CDR1 MDHEN, CDR2 SYDVKM. This CDR3 region has 15 residues. The trim removed 4 bases at V and 1 base at J, leaving 5 bases unmatched. CDR3 nucleotides: TGTGCCAGCAGTTCGGGACAGGGTTCGTCCTACGAGCAGTACTTC. Its translation: CASSSGQGSSYEQYF. Supplemented by reference TRBV28 and TRBJ2-7, the full variable domain reads DVKVTQSSRYLVKRTGEKVFLECVQDMDHENMFWYRQDPGLGLRLIYFSYDVKMKEKGDIPEGYSVSREKKERFSLILESASTNQTSMYLCASSSGQGSSYEQYFGPGTRLTVT.

The gene calls are TRBV4-2 and TRBJ1-4; 9 positions agree with TRBD1. The germline V gene has CDR1 LGHNA and CDR2 YNFKEQ. This CDR3 spans 17 amino acids. Unmatched junction bases numbered 9, after V lost 0 bases and J lost 7 bases. CDR3 protein: CASSQEDPGTGLEKLFF. The CDR3 DNA follows: TGTGCCAGCAGCCAAGAAGACCCCGGGACAGGGCTTGAAAAACTGTTTTTT.

The rearrangement joins TRBV7-2 to TRBJ1-2, with 7 bases lining up with TRBD1. Unmatched junction bases numbered 9, after V lost 5 bases and J lost 6 bases. The CDR3 consists of 14 residues. Looked up from germline, CDR1 is SGHTA and CDR2 is FQGNSA. This chain's CDR3 is CASSTTRGEHGYTF. The CDR3 DNA reads as TGTGCCAGCAGCACGACCAGGGGGGAGCATGGCTACACCTTC.

This clone was picked up one time. This chain links TRBV7-9 with TRBJ2-5, with D unresolved. V was pared by 7 bases and J by 2 bases, with 14 bases between. The CDR3 is made up of 14 amino acids. CDR1 SEHNR and CDR2 FQNEAQ come from the germline V gene (reference sequence). The CDR3 region is CASNTLSPQETQYF. The CDR3 DNA sequence: TGTGCCAGCAACACATTGTCACCTCAAGAGACCCAGTACTTC.

This chain joins TRBV28 and TRBJ1-2; possible D gene TRBD1, 6 bases. Germline values: CDR1 MDHEN, CDR2 SYDVKM. The CDR3 consists of 17 residues. The V end was cut by 3 bases, the J end by 4 bases, with 21 bases between. The CDR3 nucleotides are TGTGCCAGCAGTTTCCGCAGCGGGGGGCAGGGACTCTATGGCTACACCTTC. It is translated as CASSFRSGGQGLYGYTF.

This clone was counted between two and nine times. V usage is TRBV2 and J usage is TRBJ1-4; D may be TRBD1 (6 bases). V was shortened by 8 bases and J by 8 bases, with 18 bases between the two germline ends. Per the germline V gene, CDR1 is SNHLY and CDR2 is FYNNEI. This CDR3 is 14 amino acids long. The DNA for the CDR3 is TGTGCCAGCTCGGGTACAGGGTCGAGGGAAAAACTGTTTTTT. It codes for CASSGTGSREKLFF.

The J gene is TRBJ2-6, the V gene TRBV27; D not resolved. Looked up from germline, CDR1 is MNHEY and CDR2 is SMNVEV (reference sequence). CDR3 length: 16 residues. The germline V and J ends were trimmed by 0 bases and 0 bases, with 6 bases remaining between them. The CDR3 DNA sequence: TGTGCCAGCAGTTTATCTCTCCTCTCTGGGGCCAACGTCCTGACTTTC. This sequence encodes CASSLSLLSGANVLTF. Together with reference TRBV27 and TRBJ2-6, the CDR3 gives the full variable domain: EAQVTQNPRYLITVTGKKLTVTCSQNMNHEYMSWYRQDPGLGLRQIYYSMNVEVTDKGDVPEGYKVSRKEKRNFPLILESPSPNQTSLYFCASSLSLLSGANVLTFGAGSRLTVL.

The chain combines TRBV7-2 with TRBJ2-3, with 9 positions matching TRBD1. The CDR3 runs 16 residues. Germline V CDR1 and CDR2: SGHTA, FQGNSA. Trimming removed 4 bases from V and 4 bases from J; junction bases left unmatched: 9. The CDR3 bases are TGTGCCAGCAGCTCGGACAGGGGAGACCAGCCAGATACGCAGTATTTT. This sequence encodes CASSSDRGDQPDTQYF.